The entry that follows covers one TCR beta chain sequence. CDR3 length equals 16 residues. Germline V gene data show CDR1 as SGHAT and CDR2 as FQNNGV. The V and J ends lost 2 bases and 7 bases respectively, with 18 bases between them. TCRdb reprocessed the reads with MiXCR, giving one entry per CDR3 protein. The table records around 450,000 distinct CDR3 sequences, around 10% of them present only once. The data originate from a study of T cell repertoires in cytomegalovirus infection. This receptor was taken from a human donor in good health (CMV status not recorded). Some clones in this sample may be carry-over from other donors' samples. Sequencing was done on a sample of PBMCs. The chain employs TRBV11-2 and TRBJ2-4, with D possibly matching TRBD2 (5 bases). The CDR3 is CASSLLKEVADNIQYF. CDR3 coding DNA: TGTGCCAGCAGCTTACTCAAGGAGGTAGCCGACAACATTCAGTACTTC. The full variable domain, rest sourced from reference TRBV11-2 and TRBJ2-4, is EAGVAQSPRYKIIEKRQSVAFWCNPISGHATLYWYQQILGQGPKLLIQFQNNGVVDDSQLPKDRFSAERLKGVDSTLKIQPAKLEDSAVYLCASSLLKEVADNIQYFGAGTRLSVL.